The subject of this entry is one TCR beta chain. What it binds is unknown. V lost 0 bases to trimming and J lost 2 bases; unmatched junction nucleotides: 2. Germline V gene data show CDR1 as SGHTA and CDR2 as FQGNSA. This CDR3 contains 15 residues. The record originates from a study of CD8+ T cells in alopecia areata. Findings and caveats of the study: Researchers report lesional scalp, most notably alopecia totalis/universalis, outstripped normal scalp in clonality. Patients showed less clear TCR sequence sharing than mice, possibly partly because of HLA diversity. Resident alphabeta T-cell populations of normal skin are likewise subject to sequencing in scalp samples.

Following RNA extraction, reverse transcription yielded cDNA that acted as the sequencing template. Sequenced by immunoSEQ multiplex PCR; TCRdb stores in-frame clones only, minus some. Of 95,000 to 110,000 clones listed, roughly 53% are singletons. Sorting separated CD4+ and CD8+ T cells out of PBMCs. This chain links TRBV7-2 with TRBJ1-2, with 8 bases matching TRBD1. The sequence was obtained from a human donor in good health. Sample: CD4+ T cells sorted from blood. Here the CDR3 reads CASSLARGPNYGYTF. The CDR3 DNA sequence: TGTGCCAGCAGCTTAGCCAGGGGGCCGAACTATGGCTACACCTTC. The full variable domain, its missing parts supplied by reference TRBV7-2 and TRBJ1-2, is GAGVSQSPSNKVTEKGKDVELRCDPISGHTALYWYRQSLGQGLEFLIYFQGNSAPDKSGLPSDRFSAERTGGSVSTLTIQRTQQEDSAVYLCASSLARGPNYGYTFGSGTRLTVV.